The present T cell receptor (beta chain) was sequenced within a study of blood T cell repertoires in COVID-19. The participants were between roughly 18 and 100 years old and came from 24 US areas. The germline V gene has CDR1 SEHNR and CDR2 FQNEAQ (reference sequence). The junction had 12 bases not matched to a gene; V was cut back by 1 base and J by 4 bases. The CDR3 runs to 17 residues. The repertoire was sequenced with immunoSEQ multiplex PCR; TCRdb's copy has only in-frame clones and lacks some. The table includes roughly 150,000 clones, around 80% detected once. The sample was PBMCs or T cells enriched from blood (not recorded which). This sequence originates from a man in his 70s who had been exposed to COVID-19. The chain carries TRBV7-9 and TRBJ1-2; 7 bases align to TRBD1. The CDR3 spells CASSLGGPLTGFYGYTF. CDR3 in DNA: TGTGCCAGCAGCTTAGGAGGCCCCCTGACAGGGTTCTATGGCTACACCTTC. Variable domain in full (rest from reference TRBV7-9 and TRBJ1-2): DTGVSQNPRHKITKRGQNVTFRCDPISEHNRLYWYRQTLGQGPEFLTYFQNEAQLEKSRLLSDRFSAERPKGSFSTLEIQRTEQGDSAMYLCASSLGGPLTGFYGYTFGSGTRLTVV.